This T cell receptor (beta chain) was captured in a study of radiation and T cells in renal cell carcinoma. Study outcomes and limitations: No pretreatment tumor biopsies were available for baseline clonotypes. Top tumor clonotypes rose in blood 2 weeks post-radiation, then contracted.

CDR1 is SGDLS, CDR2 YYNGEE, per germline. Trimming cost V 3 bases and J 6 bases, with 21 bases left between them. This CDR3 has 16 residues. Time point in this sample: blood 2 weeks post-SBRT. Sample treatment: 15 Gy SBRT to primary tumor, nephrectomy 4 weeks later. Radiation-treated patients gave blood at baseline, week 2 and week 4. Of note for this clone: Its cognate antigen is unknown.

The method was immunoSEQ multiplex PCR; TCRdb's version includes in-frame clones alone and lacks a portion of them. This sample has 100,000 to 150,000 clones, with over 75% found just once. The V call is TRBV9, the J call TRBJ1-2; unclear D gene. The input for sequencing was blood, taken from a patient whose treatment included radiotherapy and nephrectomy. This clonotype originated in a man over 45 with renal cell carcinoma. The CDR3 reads CASSAEGQVLLDGYTF. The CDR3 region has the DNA TGTGCCAGCAGCGCGGAAGGTCAGGTCCTACTAGATGGCTACACCTTC.